This entry is about one TCR beta chain. This clonotype has ten or more counts. It lacks a known antigen. No per-base quality is available; no much larger clone lies one base away. TCRdb shows the sequencer as Illumina HiSeq 2500. Quantitative 5'-RACE with molecular barcodes was the method used to prepare the TCR beta libraries. The original pipeline was this. A new computational method based on a probabilistic model of VDJ rearrangement was used to identify disease-linked TCR variants. TCRdb reworked the public reads: Q25 trimming with fastp, MiXCR clone assembly, productive beta chains retained. CDR3 protein sequences are deduplicated, and each keeps its most common genes and DNA. These V and J calls originate from TCRdb's pipeline instead of the authors' own analysis. The sample table records about 240,000 distinct CDR3 sequences; around a tenth of these occur just once. The ten largest clones capture around 7% of the sample.

The data derive from a study of CD8 T cells in ankylosing spondylitis (dated by TCRdb to 2016 to 2017). Describing the broader study: T cell receptor beta repertoires were profiled in healthy donors and ankylosing spondylitis patients so that disease-linked TCR variants could be found. The whole study cohort included some 100 healthy donors and about two dozen ankylosing spondylitis patients. Peripheral blood samples were taken, and synovial fluid was additionally collected from ankylosing spondylitis patients.

The CDR3 has 17 amino acids, counting the end cysteine and phenylalanine. The DNA shown is the 51-base CDR3, in frame from base 1. V lost 2 bases and J lost 1 base, and the count of bases not matched to a germline gene is 6. In the germline V gene, CDR1 corresponds to LGHNA and CDR2 to YNFKEQ. What the research found in general, with its limitations: Some motif variants were previously reported in synovial fluid and blood of reactive arthritis patients, suggesting common disease-initiation mechanisms. The disease-linked clones had a CD8+ phenotype and were found at relatively low frequencies in peripheral blood. According to the report, matched synovial fluid samples from ankylosing spondylitis patients were significantly enriched for the disease-linked clones. A TCR beta motif of several highly homologous amino acid variants appeared characteristic of blood from ankylosing spondylitis patients.

The chain is assembled from TRBV4-2 and TRBJ1-2, and 11 bases in between align with TRBD1. This TCR was sampled from a male donor with ankylosing spondylitis or in good health (not recorded which). Sequencing was done on a sample of blood, either unsorted or a sorted T cell fraction (not recorded which). The CDR3 protein: CASSQPTGTGGNYGYTF. At the DNA level, the sequence is TGTGCCAGCAGCCAACCGACCGGGACAGGGGGTAACTATGGCTACACCTTC.